This TCR beta chain originates from a study of blood T cell repertoires in COVID-19 (dated by TCRdb to about 2020). For the study in its entirety: The collaborator samples originated in the United States, Italy and Spain and spanned the acute and convalescent phases of COVID-19. The samples were drawn from the first 160 participants of the ongoing ImmuneRACE study and from 1,254 subjects provided by 6 global collaborators. The dataset comprised deeply sampled blood TCRbeta repertoires from subjects exposed to, actively infected with, or recovered from COVID-19. Where HLA class I and class II types were available, the types were taken from metadata supplied by the sample provider, not from assay-based typing. The repertoires were released in a freely available public database meant as a resource for research on the immune response to SARS-CoV-2. A de-identified subject ID, COVID-19 status, age in years and sex were almost always included in the sample metadata. The material from the prospective study consisted of cDNA or gDNA derived from T cells, B-cell-depleted T cells, or PBMCs.

A distance of 7 bases separates the germline ends of V and J, which lose 1 base and 3 bases respectively. The CDR3 goes from the cysteine to the phenylalanine over 14 residues. This entry keeps only the CDR3 DNA: 42 bases, framed from base 1. CDR1 and CDR2 are drawn from the germline V gene: WSHSY, SAAADI. Turning to this clone: Its antigen specificity is not known. Base qualities are not provided; no much larger clone lies one nucleotide away.

TCRbeta CDR3 regions were amplified from genomic DNA using the immunoSEQ Assay, a bias-controlled multiplex PCR. Turning to the authors' computational methods: Nucleated cell counts per sample were estimated from amplification of reference gene primers within the assay. Sequence reads were collapsed and filtered to measure the absolute abundance of every unique TCRbeta CDR3 rearrangement. For each sample, productive Simpson clonality was calculated by taking the square root of Simpson's diversity index across productive rearrangements. TCRdb mirrors the immuneACCESS table, restricted to in-frame sequences. Some clones are absent from its copies; in checked studies, under half trace to an unresolved V gene, and the reason for the others is unknown. That table gives V, J and clone size, and the DNA gave D and trimming. The sample has over 200,000 clones on record, approximately 88% of them singletons. The top ten clonotypes cover around 3.8% of the sample.

In the prospective study, participants were about 18 to 95 years old, resided in 20 to 30 geographic areas of the United States, and were enrolled through a virtual design. Cohort assignment in the prospective study relied on participant-reported clinical history from a screening survey and a study questionnaire. Exposed participants had been in contact with someone with a PCR-confirmed or clinician-diagnosed COVID-19 case within 2 weeks of study entry. Mobile phlebotomists in the prospective study collected whole blood, serum and a nasopharyngeal or oropharyngeal swab from every participant. Over an approximately 2-month period, participants in the prospective study had the option of providing additional blood draws and questionnaires. Before DNA extraction, prospective study blood samples were shipped either frozen or at room temperature. Overall study results and their limits: The quantity of clinical and demographic metadata differed by source and by participant and was supplied without curation.

The source of this sequence is a woman aged 25 to 39 who had been exposed to COVID-19. Recombination linked TRBV10-2 to TRBJ2-1; the D gene is unclear. The sequenced material came from PBMCs or T cells enriched from blood (not recorded which). The DNA sequence is given as TGCGCCAGCAGTGAGTTCGGTATCTACAATGAGCAGTTCTTC. This gives the protein CASSEFGIYNEQFF.